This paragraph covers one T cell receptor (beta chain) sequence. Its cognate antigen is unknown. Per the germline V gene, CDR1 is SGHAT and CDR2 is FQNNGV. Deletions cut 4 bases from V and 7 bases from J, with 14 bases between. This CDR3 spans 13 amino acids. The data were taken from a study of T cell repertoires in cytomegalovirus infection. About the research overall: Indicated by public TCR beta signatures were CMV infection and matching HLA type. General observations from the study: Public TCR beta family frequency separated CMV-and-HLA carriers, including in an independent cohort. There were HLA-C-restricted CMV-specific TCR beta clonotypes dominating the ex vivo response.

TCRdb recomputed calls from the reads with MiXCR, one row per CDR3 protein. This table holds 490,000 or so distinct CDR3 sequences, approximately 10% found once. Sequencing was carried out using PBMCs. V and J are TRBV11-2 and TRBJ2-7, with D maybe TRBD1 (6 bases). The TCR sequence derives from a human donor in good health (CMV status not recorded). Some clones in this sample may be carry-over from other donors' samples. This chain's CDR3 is CASSSIRQEEQYF. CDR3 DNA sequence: TGTGCCAGCAGCTCGATCCGACAGGAGGAGCAGTACTTC.